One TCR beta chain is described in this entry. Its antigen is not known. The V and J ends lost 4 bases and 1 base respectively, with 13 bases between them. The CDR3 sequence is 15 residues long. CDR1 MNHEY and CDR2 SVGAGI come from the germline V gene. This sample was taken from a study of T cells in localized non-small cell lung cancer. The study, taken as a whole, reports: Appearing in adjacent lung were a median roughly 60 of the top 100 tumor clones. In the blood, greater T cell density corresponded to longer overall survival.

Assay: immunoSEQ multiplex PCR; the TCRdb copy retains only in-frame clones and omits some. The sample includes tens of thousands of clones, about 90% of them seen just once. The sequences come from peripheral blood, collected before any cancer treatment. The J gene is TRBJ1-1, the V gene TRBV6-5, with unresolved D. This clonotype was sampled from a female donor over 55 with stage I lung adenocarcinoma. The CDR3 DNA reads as TGTGCCAGCAGTTCCTCACGGGGAGGGAACACTGAAGCTTTCTTT. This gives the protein CASSSSRGGNTEAFF.